The 2 T cell receptor beta chains listed next were all sequenced from one sample in a study of shared clonotypes between healthy human individuals. Libraries were prepared by immunoSEQ multiplex PCR; TCRdb keeps only in-frame clonotypes and omits some of them. The sample lists about 1.5 million clones; 95% to 99% were seen once. The sequenced material came from naive CD4+ T cells sorted from blood. Described subset: CD45RA+ positively selected. These receptor sequences come from a man aged 25-45 years in good health.

The V gene is TRBV9, the J gene TRBJ2-1, with a tentative D call TRBD2 (6 bases). V lost 0 bases, J lost 5 bases, and 18 bases lay in between. The CDR3 has 17 amino acids. Germline V gene sequence: CDR1 SGDLS, CDR2 YYNGEE. The CDR3 is CASSVGFLRRDDNEQFF. CDR3 sequence (DNA): TGTGCCAGCAGCGTAGGATTTTTAAGGCGGGATGACAATGAGCAGTTCTTC.

The genes are TRBV7-2 and TRBJ2-3; no firm D call. V shed 3 bases and J shed 6 bases, with 19 bases lying between them. The CDR3 is made up of 16 amino acids. The germline gives CDR1 SGHTA, CDR2 FQGNSA. The CDR3 protein is CASSFFLGTTHDTQYF. Here the CDR3 DNA reads TGTGCCAGCAGCTTTTTTCTGGGCACCACCCATGATACGCAGTATTTT.